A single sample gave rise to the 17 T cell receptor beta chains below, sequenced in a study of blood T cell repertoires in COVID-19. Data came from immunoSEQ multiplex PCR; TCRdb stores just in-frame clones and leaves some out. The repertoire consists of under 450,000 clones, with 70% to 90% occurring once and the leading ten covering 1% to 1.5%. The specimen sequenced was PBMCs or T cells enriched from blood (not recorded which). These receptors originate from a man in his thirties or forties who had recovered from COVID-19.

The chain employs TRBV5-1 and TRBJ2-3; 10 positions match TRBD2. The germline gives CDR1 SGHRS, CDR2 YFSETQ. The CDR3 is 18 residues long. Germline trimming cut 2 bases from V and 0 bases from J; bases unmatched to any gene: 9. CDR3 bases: TGCGCCAGCAGCTTACCTAGCGGGGGAACCTTTAGCACAGATACGCAGTATTTT. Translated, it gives CASSLPSGGTFSTDTQYF.

The CDR3 is CASSLARTYEQYF. DNA for the CDR3: TGCGCCAGCAGCTTGGCCAGGACCTACGAGCAGTACTTC. The chain is built from TRBV5-1 and TRBJ2-7; the D is unclear. The CDR3 totals 13 residues. Germline CDR1 and CDR2: SGHRS and YFSETQ. Between the trimmed V and J ends, which lost 0 bases and 2 bases, there was a span of 6 bases.

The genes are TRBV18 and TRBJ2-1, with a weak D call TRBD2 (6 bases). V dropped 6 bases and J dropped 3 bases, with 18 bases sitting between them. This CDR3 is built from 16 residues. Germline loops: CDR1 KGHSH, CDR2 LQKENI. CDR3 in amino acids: CASSEHEPGLYNEQFF. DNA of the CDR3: TGTGCCAGCTCGGAGCATGAACCGGGACTCTACAATGAGCAGTTCTTC.

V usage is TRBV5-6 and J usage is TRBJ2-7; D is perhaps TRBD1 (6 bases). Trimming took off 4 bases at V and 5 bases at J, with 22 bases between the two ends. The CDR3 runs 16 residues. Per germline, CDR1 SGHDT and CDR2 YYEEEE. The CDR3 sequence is CASSTGKPWGLDEQYF. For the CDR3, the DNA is TGTGCCAGCAGCACCGGGAAGCCCTGGGGGCTCGACGAGCAGTACTTC.

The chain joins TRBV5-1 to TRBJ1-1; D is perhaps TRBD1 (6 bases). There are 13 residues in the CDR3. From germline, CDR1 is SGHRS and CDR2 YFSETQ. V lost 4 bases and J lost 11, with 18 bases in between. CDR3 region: CASSPSRGGEAFF. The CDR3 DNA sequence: TGCGCCAGCAGCCCCTCAAGGGGGGGGGAGGCTTTCTTT.

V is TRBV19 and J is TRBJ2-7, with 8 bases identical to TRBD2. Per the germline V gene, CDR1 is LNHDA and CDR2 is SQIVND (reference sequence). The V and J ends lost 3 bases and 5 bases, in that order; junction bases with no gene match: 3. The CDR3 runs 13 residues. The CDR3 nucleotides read TGTGCCAGTAGTATCCGTAGCGGGGACGAGCAGTACTTC. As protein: CASSIRSGDEQYF.

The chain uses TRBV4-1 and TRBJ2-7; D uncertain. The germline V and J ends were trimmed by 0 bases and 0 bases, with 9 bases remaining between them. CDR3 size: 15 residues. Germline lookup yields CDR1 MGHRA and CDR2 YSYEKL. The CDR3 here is CASSQEPVSSYEQYF. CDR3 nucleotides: TGCGCCAGCAGCCAAGAACCAGTCAGCTCCTACGAGCAGTACTTC.

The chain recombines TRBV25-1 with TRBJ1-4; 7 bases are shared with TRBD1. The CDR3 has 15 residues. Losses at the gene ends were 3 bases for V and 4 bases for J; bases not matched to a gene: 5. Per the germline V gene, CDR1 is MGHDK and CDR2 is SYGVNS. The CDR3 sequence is CASSDWDSHNEKLFF. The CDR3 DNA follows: TGTGCCAGCAGTGATTGGGACAGCCATAATGAAAAACTGTTTTTT.

In DNA, the CDR3 is TGTGCCATCAGCGACAGGATTCAAGAGACCCAGTACTTC. The encoded protein is CAISDRIQETQYF. This rearrangement joins TRBV10-3 to TRBJ2-5, with a weak D call TRBD1 (6 bases). CDR3 length equals 13 residues. CDR1 and CDR2 from the germline V gene are ENHRY and SYGVKD. V lost 6 bases and J lost 2, with 10 bases in between.

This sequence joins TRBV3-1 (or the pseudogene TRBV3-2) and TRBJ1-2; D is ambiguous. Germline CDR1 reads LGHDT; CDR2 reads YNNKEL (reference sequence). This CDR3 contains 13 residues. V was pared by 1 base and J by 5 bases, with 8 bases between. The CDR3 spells CASSQGSLYGYTF. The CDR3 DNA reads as TGTGCCAGCAGCCAAGGGAGTCTATATGGCTACACCTTC.

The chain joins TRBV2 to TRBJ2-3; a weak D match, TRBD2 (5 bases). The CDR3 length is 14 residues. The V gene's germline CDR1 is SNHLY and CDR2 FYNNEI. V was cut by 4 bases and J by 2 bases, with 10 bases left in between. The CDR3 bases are TGTGCCAGCAGTGTAGGGAGTTCCACAGATACGCAGTATTTT. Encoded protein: CASSVGSSTDTQYF.

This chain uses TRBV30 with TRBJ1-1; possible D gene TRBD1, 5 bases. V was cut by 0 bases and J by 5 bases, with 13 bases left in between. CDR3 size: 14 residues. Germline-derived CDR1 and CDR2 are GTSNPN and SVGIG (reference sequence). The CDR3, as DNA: TGTGCCTGGAGTGTTCCAGGGAAGTGGACTGAAGCTTTCTTT. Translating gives CAWSVPGKWTEAFF. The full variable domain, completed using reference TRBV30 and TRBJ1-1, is SQTIHQWPATLVQPVGSPLSLECTVEGTSNPNLYWYRQAAGRGLQLLFYSVGIGQISSEVPQNLSASRPQDRQFILSSKKLLLSDSGFYLCAWSVPGKWTEAFFGQGTRLTVV.

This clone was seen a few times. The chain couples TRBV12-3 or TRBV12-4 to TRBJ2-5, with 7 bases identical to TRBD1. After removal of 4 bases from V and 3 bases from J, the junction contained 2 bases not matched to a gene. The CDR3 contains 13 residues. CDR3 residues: CASSWGQKETQYF. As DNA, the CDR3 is TGTGCCAGCAGTTGGGGACAGAAAGAGACCCAGTACTTC.

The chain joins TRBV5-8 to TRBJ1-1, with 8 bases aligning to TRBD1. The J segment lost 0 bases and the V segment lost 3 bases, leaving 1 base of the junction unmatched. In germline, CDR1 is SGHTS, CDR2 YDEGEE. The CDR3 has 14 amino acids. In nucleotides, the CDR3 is TGTGCCAGCAGCTACAGGGGGATGAACACTGAAGCTTTCTTT. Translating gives CASSYRGMNTEAFF.

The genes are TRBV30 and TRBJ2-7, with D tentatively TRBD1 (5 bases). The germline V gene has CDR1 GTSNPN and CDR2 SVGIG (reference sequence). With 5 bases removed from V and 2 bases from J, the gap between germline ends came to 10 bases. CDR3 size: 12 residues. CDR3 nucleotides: TGTGCCTGGGACACAGGTGCCTACGAGCAGTACTTC. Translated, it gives CAWDTGAYEQYF.

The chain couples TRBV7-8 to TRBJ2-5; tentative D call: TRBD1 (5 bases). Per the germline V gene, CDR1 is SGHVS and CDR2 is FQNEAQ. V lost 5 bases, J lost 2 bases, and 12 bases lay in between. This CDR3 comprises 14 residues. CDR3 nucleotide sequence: TGTGCCAGCAGCAGGGGCCCGGTACAAGAGACCCAGTACTTC. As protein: CASSRGPVQETQYF.

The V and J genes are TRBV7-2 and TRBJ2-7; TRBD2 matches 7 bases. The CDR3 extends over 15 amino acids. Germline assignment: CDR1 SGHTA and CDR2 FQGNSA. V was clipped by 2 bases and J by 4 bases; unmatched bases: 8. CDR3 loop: CASSLSGGDGYEQYF. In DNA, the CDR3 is TGTGCCAGCAGCTTAAGTGGGGGGGACGGTTACGAGCAGTACTTC.